This TCR beta chain was recovered during a study of T cell clonotyping in hematopoietic cell transplantation. About the research overall: Recipient samples before transplant were obtained post-cytoreduction. Overall study findings and caveats: At the given depth, recipient repertoires were over 95% de novo clonotypes.

Time point in this sample: recipient sample about 28 days before transplant, after cytoreduction. Recipient blood drawn about 28 days pretransplant and days 30, 100, 180 after. From germline, CDR1 is SGHRS and CDR2 YFSETQ. After removal of 3 bases from V and 1 base from J, the junction contained 4 bases not matched to a gene. The CDR3 extends over 15 amino acids. Comment on this clone: What it binds is unknown.

Measured with immunoSEQ multiplex PCR; TCRdb has only the in-frame clones, and not every one. The data contain 30,000 or so clones, over 60% of them singletons. V gene TRBV5-1 combines with J gene TRBJ1-1, with 9 bases matching TRBD1. This sample comprised peripheral blood mononuclear cells, obtained before stem cell transplant. The clonotype comes from a young woman with chronic myeloid leukemia. Some clones in this sample may be carry-over from other donors' samples. The CDR3 region is CASSSGTGPNTEAFF. The DNA of the CDR3 is TGCGCCAGCAGCTCCGGGACAGGGCCGAACACTGAAGCTTTCTTT.